Listed below are T cell receptor beta chains from one sample, sequenced in a study of early T cells in non-severe SARS-CoV-2 infection. MiXCR, applied by TCRdb to the 5' RACE reads, yields one record per CDR3 protein. The data show more than 65,000 distinct CDR3 sequences, roughly 13% seen once. Sequencing used whole blood. The origin of the receptors is an adult who was a healthcare worker with PCR-confirmed SARS-CoV-2 infection or an uninfected control (not recorded which). The CDR3 runs from the conserved cysteine through the conserved F or W. The D gene is left open where the match is weak. Clone size is not always given. Where it is, it says once, few, many or a class for expanded clones.

TRBD1	TRBV9	TRBJ1-4	few	TGTGCCAGCAGCGTAGGAGCCAGGGGGCAGGAAAAACTGTTTTTT	CASSVGARGQEKLFF
TRBD1	TRBV19	TRBJ2-2	-	TGTGCCAGTTATCACGGGACAGGATACACCGGGGAGCTGTTTTTT	CASYHGTGYTGELFF
-	TRBV7-9	TRBJ2-7	few	TGTGCCAGCAGCTCTCAGCCGGTAGAGCAGTACTTC	CASSSQPVEQYF
-	TRBV11-1	TRBJ1-2	many	TGTGCCAGCAGCCAGGACATGAGCTATGGCTACACCTTC	CASSQDMSYGYTF
-	TRBV4-3	TRBJ1-3	many	TGCGCCAGCAGCCAAGAGGACAGTGGAAACACCATATATTTT	CASSQEDSGNTIYF
TRBD1	TRBV5-5	TRBJ1-1	few	TGTGCCAGCAGCCCCCCGGGACAGGGGGCTCACACTGAAGCTTTCTTT	CASSPPGQGAHTEAFF
-	TRBV5-1	TRBJ2-7	many	TGCGCCAGCAGCTTGAAGTCCCAGGGGCCGGGCTTCTTCTACGAGCAGTACTTC	CASSLKSQGPGFFYEQYF
TRBD1	TRBV18	TRBJ2-7	few	TGTGCCAGCTCAATCGGACAGGGGCCCTACGAGCAGTACTTC	CASSIGQGPYEQYF
-	TRBV4-1	TRBJ1-1	few	TGCGCCAGCAGCCACCCCATCACGACTGAAGCTTTCTTT	CASSHPITTEAFF
-	TRBV5-1	TRBJ2-1	-	TGCGCCAGCAGCTTGGCCTTGGCGGCTCGCTCCTACAATGAGCAGTTCTTC	CASSLALAARSYNEQFF
-	TRBV6-2/TRBV6-3	TRBJ2-7	few	TGTGCCAGCACCCACTTCAACGAGCAGTACTTC	CASTHFNEQYF
-	TRBV20-1	TRBJ2-5	few	TGCAGTGCTAGAGATCGGGCAGCTCAAGAGACCCAGTACTTC	CSARDRAAQETQYF
-	TRBV5-1	TRBJ2-5	-	TGCGCCAGCAGCCGTGCCCTTCAAGAGACCCAGTACTTC	CASSRALQETQYF
-	TRBV18	TRBJ1-3	many	TGTGCCAGCTCACCACCGTACCCTGGAAACACCATATATTTT	CASSPPYPGNTIYF
TRBD2	TRBV12-3/TRBV12-4	TRBJ2-4	few	TGTGCCAGCAGTTTATCGATTCTAGCGGGAGTCAACGGCATTCAGTACTTC	CASSLSILAGVNGIQYF
TRBD1	TRBV18	TRBJ1-1	many	TGTGCCAGCTCCATTGACAGGGTGAATGAAGCTTTCTTT	CASSIDRVNEAFF
-	TRBV20-1	TRBJ2-5	few	TGCAGTGCTAGTGCCGGGGGCTCACAAGAGACCCAGTACTTC	CSASAGGSQETQYF
TRBD1	TRBV5-1	TRBJ2-3	-	TGCGCCAGCAGCTTGGAGGGGGCGCCGGCAGATACGCAGTATTTT	CASSLEGAPADTQYF
-	TRBV6-5	TRBJ1-5	-	TGTGCCAGCAGTTACGAAGCGGGTGCTCAGCCCCAGCATTTT	CASSYEAGAQPQHF
-	TRBV4-3	TRBJ1-2	-	TGCGCCAGCAGCCAAGAAGGGGTTAACTATGGCTACACCTTC	CASSQEGVNYGYTF
-	TRBV7-9	TRBJ2-2	few	TGTGCCAGCCCGAAGAGGGGCGCGGTCGGGGAGCTGTTTTTT	CASPKRGAVGELFF
TRBD2	TRBV27	TRBJ2-7	few	TGTGCCAGCGGCCGGGCCGGGGGGGCAACCTACGAGCAGTACTTC	CASGRAGGATYEQYF
-	TRBV3-1	TRBJ2-3	-	TGTGCCAGCAGCCAAGATAGGGGCAAGGGGGTTTATACGCAGTATTTT	CASSQDRGKGVYTQYF
TRBD2	TRBV28	TRBJ2-6	few	TGTGCCAGCAGTTTTTCGGGAGGGTTCGGGGCCAACGTCCTGACTTTC	CASSFSGGFGANVLTF
-	TRBV6-6	TRBJ1-2	many	TGTGCCAGCAGTTACGGTATTAAGGGGAACTATGGCTACACCTTC	CASSYGIKGNYGYTF
-	TRBV5-4	TRBJ2-1	few	TGTGCCAGCAGCTTGGGACAGGTCCATGAGCAGTTCTTC	CASSLGQVHEQFF
-	TRBV7-2	TRBJ2-7	few	TGTGCCAGCAGCTTAGGTTTGGTCTACGAGCAGTACTTC	CASSLGLVYEQYF
TRBD1	TRBV5-1	TRBJ2-5	-	TGCGCCAGCAGCTGGGACAGTCTTCAAGAGACCCAGTACTTC	CASSWDSLQETQYF
-	TRBV7-9	TRBJ2-3	few	TGTGCCAGCAGCCCAGGAGCGGCACCCAGGGGAGATACGCAGTATTTT	CASSPGAAPRGDTQYF
TRBD1	TRBV12-3/TRBV12-4	TRBJ2-4	-	TGTGCCAGCAGTTTAGTCGACAGGGGGGCCAAAAACATTCAGTACTTC	CASSLVDRGAKNIQYF
TRBD1	TRBV27	TRBJ2-3	many	TGTGCCAGCAGCCCGGACAGGGGGAAAGGGGATACGCAGTATTTT	CASSPDRGKGDTQYF
-	TRBV28	TRBJ2-1	few	TGTGCCAGCAGACGCACACTCGGGGAGTACAATGAGCAGTTCTTC	CASRRTLGEYNEQFF
-	TRBV27	TRBJ1-1	many	TGTGCCAGCAGTTTCCTTTTGGAGGGCACTGAAGCTTTCTTT	CASSFLLEGTEAFF
TRBD1	TRBV10-3	TRBJ1-2	few	TGTGCCACGCGGACAGGTGGACAGGGTACGAACTATGGCTACACCTTC	CATRTGGQGTNYGYTF
-	TRBV7-6	TRBJ2-6	many	TGTGCCAGCAGCCCAGCACCCGGACAGGCGGGAGGGGCCAACGTCCTGACTTTC	CASSPAPGQAGGANVLTF
-	TRBV7-2	TRBJ2-7	-	TGTGCCAGCAGCTTAGCAGGGGGCTACGAGCAGTACTTC	CASSLAGGYEQYF
-	TRBV7-9	TRBJ2-7	many	TGTGCCAGCAGCCCGACAGCTATTACGATTTGGCAGTACTTC	CASSPTAITIWQYF
TRBD2	TRBV7-7	TRBJ2-1	many	TGTGCTAGCAGCTCCACTAGCGGGGTGAGCTCCTACAATGAGCAGTTCTTC	CASSSTSGVSSYNEQFF
TRBD1	TRBV30	TRBJ2-5	-	TGTGCCTCCTCTGGGACAGGGGAAGAGACCCAGTACTTC	CASSGTGEETQYF
TRBD1	TRBV29-1	TRBJ2-1	many	TGCAGCGTGAGGGACAGGGGGCCCTACAATGAGCAGTTCTTC	CSVRDRGPYNEQFF
-	TRBV20-1	TRBJ2-4	once	TGCAGTGCTAGAGCTCGTCGCCTAGCCAAAAACATTCAGTACTTC	CSARARRLAKNIQYF
-	TRBV4-1	TRBJ2-7	-	TGCGCCAGCAGCCAAGTGGGTACCTACGAGCAGTACTTC	CASSQVGTYEQYF
-	TRBV7-3	TRBJ2-5	many	TGTGCCAGCAGCTTAAGCGGGGCGGGGGAGACCCAGTACTTC	CASSLSGAGETQYF
-	TRBV6-5	TRBJ1-6	-	TGTGCCAGCAGTTACCAGGGCCCTAATTCACCCCTCCACTTT	CASSYQGPNSPLHF
-	TRBV7-8	TRBJ2-2	few	TGTGCCAGCAGCCCAAAGACTAGTTTAGACACCGGGGAGCTGTTTTTT	CASSPKTSLDTGELFF
-	TRBV5-1	TRBJ2-1	few	TGCGCCAGCAGCTTGGTGCTGGGAAATGAGCAGTTCTTC	CASSLVLGNEQFF
-	TRBV5-6	TRBJ2-5	-	TGTGCCAGCAGCAGCGGACAGCAAGAGACCCAGTACTTC	CASSSGQQETQYF
TRBD2	TRBV7-9	TRBJ2-5	many	TGTGCCAGCAGCTTATCTTCCCGACTAGCGGGCCCTCAAGAGACCCAGTACTTC	CASSLSSRLAGPQETQYF